Reported below is one TCR beta chain. What it recognizes is unknown. This sample is part of a study of OX40 agonist ivuxolimab in advanced cancers. Study background: Every 2 weeks, patients received ivuxolimab intravenously, dosed at 0.01 to 10 mg/kg. Age averaged about 60 years (range roughly 20 to 90), and 80% to 90% were male. Partial responses were achieved by three patients, of whom one had hepatocellular carcinoma and two had cutaneous melanoma. Study-wide findings and caveats: Individuals who were partial responders at 0.1-3.0 mg/kg had clonal expansion that ranked among the lowest.

Losses at the gene ends were 5 bases for V and 13 bases for J; bases not matched to a gene: 10. Germline CDR1 is MDHEN and CDR2 is SYDVKM. The CDR3 totals 15 residues. This table comes from immunoSEQ multiplex PCR, and its TCRdb copy is limited to in-frame clones, with some not included. The data show 65,000 to 80,000 clones, about 86% seen once. The sample in question was CD4+ or CD8+ T cells sorted from blood, obtained in a trial of the OX40 agonist ivuxolimab. The chain has TRBV28 and TRBJ2-1; 14 nucleotides align to TRBD2. The TCR comes from an adult with an advanced solid tumor such as melanoma, head and neck, liver or kidney cancer. CDR3 sequence: CASSKGLAGVGEQFF. The CDR3 coding sequence is TGTGCCAGCAGTAAGGGACTAGCGGGAGTTGGGGAACAGTTCTTC. The whole variable domain, remainder taken from reference TRBV28 and TRBJ2-1, is DVKVTQSSRYLVKRTGEKVFLECVQDMDHENMFWYRQDPGLGLRLIYFSYDVKMKEKGDIPEGYSVSREKKERFSLILESASTNQTSMYLCASSKGLAGVGEQFFGPGTRLTVL.